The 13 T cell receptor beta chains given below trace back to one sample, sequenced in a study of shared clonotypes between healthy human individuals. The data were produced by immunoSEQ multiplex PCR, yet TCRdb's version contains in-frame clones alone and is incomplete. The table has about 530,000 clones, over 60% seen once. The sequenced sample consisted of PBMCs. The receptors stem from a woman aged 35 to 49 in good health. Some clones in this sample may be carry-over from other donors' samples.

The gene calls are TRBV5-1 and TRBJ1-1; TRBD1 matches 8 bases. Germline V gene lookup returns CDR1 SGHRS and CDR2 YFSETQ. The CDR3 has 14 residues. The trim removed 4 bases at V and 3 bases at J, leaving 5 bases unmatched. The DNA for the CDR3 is TGCGCCAGCAGCAGACAGGGGTTCGACACTGAAGCTTTCTTT. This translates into CASSRQGFDTEAFF.

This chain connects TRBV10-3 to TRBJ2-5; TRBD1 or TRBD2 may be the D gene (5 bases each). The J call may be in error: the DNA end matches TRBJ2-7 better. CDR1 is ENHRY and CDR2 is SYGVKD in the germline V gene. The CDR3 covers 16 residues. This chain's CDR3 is CAISDPASGTQYEQYF. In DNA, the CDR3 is TGTGCCATCAGTGACCCAGCGTCCGGGACCCAATACGAGCAGTACTTC.

The CDR3 region has the DNA TGTGCCAGCAGTTTCGCCCGGACCAACCCAAAGCCGCCCCAGCATTTT. Amino acid sequence: CASSFARTNPKPPQHF. The rearrangement links TRBV28 to TRBJ1-5; D unresolved. CDR3 length equals 16 residues. Trimming stripped 3 bases from V and 9 bases from J, with 21 bases between. Looked up from germline, CDR1 is MDHEN and CDR2 is SYDVKM.

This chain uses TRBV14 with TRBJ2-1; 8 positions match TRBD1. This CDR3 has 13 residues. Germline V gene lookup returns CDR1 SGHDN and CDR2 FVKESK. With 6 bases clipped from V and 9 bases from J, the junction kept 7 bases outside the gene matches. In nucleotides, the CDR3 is TGTGCCAGCAGGAGACAGGGGAACCGTGAGCAGTTCTTC. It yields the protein CASRRQGNREQFF.

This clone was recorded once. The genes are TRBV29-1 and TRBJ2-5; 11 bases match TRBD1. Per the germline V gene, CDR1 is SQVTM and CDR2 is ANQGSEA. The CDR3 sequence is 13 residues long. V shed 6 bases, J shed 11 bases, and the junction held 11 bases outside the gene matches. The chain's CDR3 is CSVHGQGALEQYF. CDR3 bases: TGCAGCGTCCACGGACAGGGGGCGCTTGAGCAGTACTTC. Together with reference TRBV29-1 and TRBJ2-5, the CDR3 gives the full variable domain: SAVISQKPSRDICQRGTSLTIQCQVDSQVTMMFWYRQQPGQSLTLIATANQGSEATYESGFVIDKFPISRPNLTFSTLTVSNMSPEDSSIYLCSVHGQGALEQYFGPGTRLLVL.

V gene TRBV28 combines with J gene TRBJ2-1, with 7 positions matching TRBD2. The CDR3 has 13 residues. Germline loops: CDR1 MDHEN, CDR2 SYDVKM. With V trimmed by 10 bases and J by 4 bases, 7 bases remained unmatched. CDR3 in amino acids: CATQGGSYNEQFF. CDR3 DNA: TGTGCCACCCAAGGCGGGAGTTACAATGAGCAGTTCTTC.

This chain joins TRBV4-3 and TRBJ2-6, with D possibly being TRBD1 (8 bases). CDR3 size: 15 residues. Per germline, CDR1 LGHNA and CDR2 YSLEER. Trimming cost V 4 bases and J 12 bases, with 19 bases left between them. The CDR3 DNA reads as TGCGCCAGCAGCCCCCAACAGACAGGGGAGGGCGTCCTGACTTTC. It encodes CASSPQQTGEGVLTF.

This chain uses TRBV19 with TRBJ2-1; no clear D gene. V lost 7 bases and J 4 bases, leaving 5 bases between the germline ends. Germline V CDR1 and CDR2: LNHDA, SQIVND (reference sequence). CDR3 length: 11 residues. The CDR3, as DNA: TGTGCCAGTAAGGCGTACAATGAGCAGTTCTTC. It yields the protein CASKAYNEQFF.

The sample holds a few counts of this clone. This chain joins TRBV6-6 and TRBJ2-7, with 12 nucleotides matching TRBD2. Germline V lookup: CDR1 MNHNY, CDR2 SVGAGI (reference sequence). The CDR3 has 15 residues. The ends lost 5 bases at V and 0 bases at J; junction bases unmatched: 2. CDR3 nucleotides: TGTGCCAGCAGTACGACTAGCGGGAGCTCCTACGAGCAGTACTTC. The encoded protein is CASSTTSGSSYEQYF.

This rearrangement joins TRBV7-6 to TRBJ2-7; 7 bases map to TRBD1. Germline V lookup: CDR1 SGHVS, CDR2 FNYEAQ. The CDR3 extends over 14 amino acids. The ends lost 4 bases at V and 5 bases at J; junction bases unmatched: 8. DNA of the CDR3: TGTGCCAGCAGCTCCCCCGACAGGGCCCACGAGCAGTACTTC. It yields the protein CASSSPDRAHEQYF.

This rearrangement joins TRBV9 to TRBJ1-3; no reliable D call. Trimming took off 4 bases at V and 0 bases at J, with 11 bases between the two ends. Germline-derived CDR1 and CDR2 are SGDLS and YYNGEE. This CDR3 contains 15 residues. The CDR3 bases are TGTGCCAGCAGCCCCATCCCGAGCTCTGGAAACACCATATATTTT. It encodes CASSPIPSSGNTIYF.

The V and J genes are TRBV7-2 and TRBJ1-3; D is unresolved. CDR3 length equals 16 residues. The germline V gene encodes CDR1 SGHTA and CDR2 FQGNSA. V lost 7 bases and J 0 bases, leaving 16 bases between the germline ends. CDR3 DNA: TGTGCCAGCATCCCCGGCGTAGTTGCCTCTGGAAACACCATATATTTT. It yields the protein CASIPGVVASGNTIYF. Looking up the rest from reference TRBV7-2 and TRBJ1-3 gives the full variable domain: GAGVSQSPSNKVTEKGKDVELRCDPISGHTALYWYRQSLGQGLEFLIYFQGNSAPDKSGLPSDRFSAERTGGSVSTLTIQRTQQEDSAVYLCASIPGVVASGNTIYFGEGSWLTVV.

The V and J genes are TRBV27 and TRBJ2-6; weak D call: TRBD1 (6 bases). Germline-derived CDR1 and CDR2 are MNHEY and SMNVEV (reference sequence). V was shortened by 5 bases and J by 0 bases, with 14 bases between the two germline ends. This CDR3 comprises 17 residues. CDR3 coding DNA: TGTGCCAGCAGTCGGGACATTCGTAGCTCTGGGGCCAACGTCCTGACTTTC. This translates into CASSRDIRSSGANVLTF.